This entry lists 11 T cell receptor beta chains sequenced from one sample in a study of shared clonotypes between healthy human individuals. Only in-frame clones appear in the TCRdb table, and some are missing; sequencing was by immunoSEQ multiplex PCR. The sample holds about 1 million clones, 65% to 80% seen once. The sample taken for sequencing was memory CD4+ T cells sorted from blood. Indicated subset: CD45RA-negative fraction. All receptors derive from a man aged 18 to 30 in good health.

The chain joins TRBV4-1 to TRBJ1-4; maybe TRBD1 (5 bases). The V end lost 5 bases, the J end lost 6 bases, and 19 bases lay between the germline ends. Germline loops: CDR1 MGHRA, CDR2 YSYEKL. This CDR3 is built from 16 residues. CDR3 sequence: CASSSVGPQGYEKLFF. CDR3 nucleotides: TGCGCCAGCAGCTCTGTTGGCCCGCAGGGTTATGAAAAACTGTTTTTT.

This clone was picked up one time. V and J are TRBV6-6 and TRBJ1-5; the match to TRBD1 covers 9 bases. The trim removed 5 bases at V and 2 bases at J, leaving 7 bases unmatched. Germline-derived CDR1 and CDR2 are MNHNY and SVGAGI (reference sequence). This CDR3 contains 16 residues. The CDR3 DNA reads as TGTGCCAGCAGTCGGACAGGGGATCCGGGCAATCAGCCCCAGCATTTT. Amino acid sequence: CASSRTGDPGNQPQHF.

This sequence joins TRBV5-1 and TRBJ1-2; D remains unclear. V lost 4 bases, J lost 6 bases, and 16 bases lay in between. This CDR3 spans 14 amino acids. Germline CDR1 and CDR2: SGHRS and YFSETQ. The CDR3 reads CASSERTGAHGYTF. CDR3 sequence (DNA): TGCGCCAGCAGCGAACGGACCGGCGCGCATGGCTACACCTTC. Together with reference TRBV5-1 and TRBJ1-2, the CDR3 gives the full variable domain: KAGVTQTPRYLIKTRGQQVTLSCSPISGHRSVSWYQQTPGQGLQFLFEYFSETQRNKGNFPGRFSGRQFSNSRSEMNVSTLELGDSALYLCASSERTGAHGYTFGSGTRLTVV.

This clone came up once. The chain links TRBV5-1 to TRBJ2-3; TRBD2 matches at 13 bases. Germline trimming cut 2 bases from V and 8 bases from J; bases unmatched to any gene: 11. Germline assignment: CDR1 SGHRS and CDR2 YFSETQ. The CDR3 totals 17 residues. The CDR3 reads CASSFTLAGGPDVTQYF. DNA for the CDR3: TGCGCCAGCAGCTTTACACTAGCGGGAGGGCCCGATGTTACGCAGTATTTT.

The chain recombines TRBV2 with TRBJ1-3; no definite D call. From germline, CDR1 is SNHLY and CDR2 FYNNEI. Trimming removed 5 bases at V and 0 bases at J, with 17 bases between. The CDR3 runs 17 residues. DNA of the CDR3: TGTGCCAGCAGTCAAATACAGAGACCTAGCTCTGGAAACACCATATATTTT. Its translation: CASSQIQRPSSGNTIYF.

The rearrangement uses TRBV6-1 and TRBJ2-7, with 10 bases lining up with TRBD1. CDR1 MNHNS and CDR2 SASEGT come from the germline V gene. J gave up 4 bases and V 6 bases, and 9 bases lay outside the gene matches. The length of the CDR3 is 15 residues. For the CDR3, the DNA is TGTGCCAGCAGCTACCGGGACAGGGGCGCATACGAGCAGTACTTC. Protein product: CASSYRDRGAYEQYF.

This chain connects TRBV11-1 to TRBJ1-1; TRBD1 is a possible D gene (5 bases). CDR3 length equals 13 residues. Per the germline V gene, CDR1 is SGHAT and CDR2 is FQDESV (reference sequence). The V end lost 5 bases, the J end lost 1 base, and 8 bases lay between the germline ends. CDR3 coding DNA: TGTGCCAGCAGCGCACAGGAGAACACTGAAGCTTTCTTT. It translates to CASSAQENTEAFF.

In this sample, this clone turned up a few times. The V and J genes are TRBV7-2 and TRBJ1-1; 11 bases match TRBD1. Trimming cost V 5 bases and J 5 bases; bases outside gene matches: 4. This CDR3 region has 14 residues. The germline V gene has CDR1 SGHTA and CDR2 FQGNSA. The chain's CDR3 is CASSADRGRTEAFF. The CDR3 DNA reads as TGTGCCAGCAGCGCGGACAGGGGGCGAACTGAAGCTTTCTTT.

This chain joins TRBV28 and TRBJ1-2, with 7 bases identical to TRBD1. The CDR3 contains 14 residues. Per germline, CDR1 MDHEN and CDR2 SYDVKM. After removal of 7 bases from V and 4 bases from J, the junction contained 9 bases not matched to a gene. The CDR3 reads CASTQRGLGYGYTF. CDR3 in DNA: TGTGCCAGCACCCAGAGGGGGCTTGGCTATGGCTACACCTTC.

The rearrangement joins TRBV19 to TRBJ2-7; TRBD1 agrees at 9 bases. CDR3 length equals 14 residues. V gave up 4 bases and J gave up 5 bases; unmatched junction bases: 6. The germline V gene has CDR1 LNHDA and CDR2 SQIVND (reference sequence). CDR3 DNA: TGTGCCAGTAGTACCCCGGGACAGGGCCACGAGCAGTACTTC. This encodes CASSTPGQGHEQYF.

J is TRBJ2-5 and V is TRBV5-6, with unresolved D. CDR3 length equals 14 residues. CDR1 is SGHDT, CDR2 YYEEEE, per germline. The V gene lost 3 bases and the J gene lost 2 bases, with 11 bases spanning the gap. CDR3 bases: TGTGCCAGCAGCTCCTTGGGAAAACAAGAGACCCAGTACTTC. Amino acid sequence: CASSSLGKQETQYF. Based on the CDR3 plus reference TRBV5-6 and TRBJ2-5, the full variable domain is DAGVTQSPTHLIKTRGQQVTLRCSPKSGHDTVSWYQQALGQGPQFIFQYYEEEERQRGNFPDRFSGHQFPNYSSELNVNALLLGDSALYLCASSSLGKQETQYFGPGTRLLVL.